This is a list of T cell receptor beta chains from one sample in a study of vaccination effects on CD4 cells after COVID-19. Using immunoSEQ multiplex PCR, the repertoire was profiled, and TCRdb retains in-frame clones only, with some absent. The profile shows more than 13,000 clones, more than 65% of them singletons. For these receptors, no antigen is known. The sample in question was CD4+ T cells from PBMCs cultured with HCoV-NL63 spike peptides, obtained after COVID-19 vaccination. The origin of the receptors is a human donor who received a COVID-19 vaccine. CDR3s include the opening cysteine and the closing phenylalanine or tryptophan. Fields, in order: clone size, D gene, J gene, V gene, CDR3 protein, CDR3 DNA. The D gene is left open where the match is weak. Clone size, where shown, is once, few, many, or a class for clones that have expanded.

clone_size: NA; d_call: TRBD1; j_call: TRBJ2-2; v_call: TRBV9; cdr3_aa: CASSVSVGDRINTGELFF; cdr3_nt: TGTGCCAGCAGCGTCTCCGTGGGGGACAGGATAAACACCGGGGAGCTGTTTTTT
clone_size: NA; d_call: TRBD1; j_call: TRBJ2-7; v_call: TRBV5-8; cdr3_aa: CASSVPTGGGNEQYF; cdr3_nt: TGTGCCAGCAGCGTCCCTACAGGGGGCGGGAACGAGCAGTACTTC
clone_size: NA; d_call: NA; j_call: TRBJ2-4; v_call: TRBV28; cdr3_aa: CASSFRHLLAKNIQYF; cdr3_nt: TGTGCCAGCAGTTTCCGGCACCTCCTAGCCAAAAACATTCAGTACTTC
clone_size: NA; d_call: TRBD1; j_call: TRBJ1-5; v_call: TRBV6-2/TRBV6-3; cdr3_aa: CASSLRDRTDQPQHF; cdr3_nt: TGTGCCAGCAGTCTGCGGGACAGGACTGATCAGCCCCAGCATTTT
clone_size: once; d_call: NA; j_call: TRBJ2-5; v_call: TRBV9; cdr3_aa: CASSDRGGETQYF; cdr3_nt: TGTGCCAGCAGCGACAGGGGGGGAGAGACCCAGTACTTC
clone_size: NA; d_call: NA; j_call: TRBJ2-2; v_call: TRBV16; cdr3_aa: CASSRLGTGELFF; cdr3_nt: TGTGCCAGCAGCCGACTAGGGACCGGGGAGCTGTTTTTT
clone_size: NA; d_call: NA; j_call: TRBJ1-1; v_call: TRBV30; cdr3_aa: CAWMWQGNTEAFF; cdr3_nt: TGTGCCTGGATGTGGCAGGGTAACACTGAAGCTTTCTTT
clone_size: NA; d_call: NA; j_call: TRBJ2-1; v_call: TRBV6-5; cdr3_aa: CASSKNLGEQFF; cdr3_nt: TGTGCCAGCAGTAAGAACTTAGGGGAGCAGTTCTTC
clone_size: NA; d_call: NA; j_call: TRBJ1-6; v_call: TRBV30; cdr3_aa: CAWSVGGLRSPLHF; cdr3_nt: TGTGCCTGGAGTGTAGGGGGACTCCGGTCACCCCTCCACTTT
clone_size: NA; d_call: TRBD2; j_call: TRBJ2-5; v_call: TRBV11-2; cdr3_aa: CASSFLAGGPGETQYF; cdr3_nt: TGTGCCAGCAGCTTTTTAGCGGGAGGGCCGGGTGAGACCCAGTACTTC